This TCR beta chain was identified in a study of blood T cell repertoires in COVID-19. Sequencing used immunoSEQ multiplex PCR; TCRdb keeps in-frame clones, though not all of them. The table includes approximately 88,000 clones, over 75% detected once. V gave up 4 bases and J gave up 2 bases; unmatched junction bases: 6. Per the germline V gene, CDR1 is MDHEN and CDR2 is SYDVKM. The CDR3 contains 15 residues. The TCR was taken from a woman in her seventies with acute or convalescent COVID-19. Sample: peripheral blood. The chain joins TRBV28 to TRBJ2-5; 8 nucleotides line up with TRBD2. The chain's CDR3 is CASSSLADLQETQYF. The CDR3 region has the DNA TGTGCCAGCAGTTCACTAGCGGACTTACAAGAGACCCAGTACTTC. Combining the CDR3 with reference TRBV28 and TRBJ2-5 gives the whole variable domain DVKVTQSSRYLVKRTGEKVFLECVQDMDHENMFWYRQDPGLGLRLIYFSYDVKMKEKGDIPEGYSVSREKKERFSLILESASTNQTSMYLCASSSLADLQETQYFGPGTRLLVL.